This entry features one T cell receptor (beta chain) sequence. Its specificity is unknown. These data originate in a study of graft-versus-host responses after intestinal transplantation. Study-level information: Those transplanted obtained multivisceral, liver-intestinal, or isolated intestinal grafts. Every transplant recipient was induced with anti-thymocyte globulin, then maintained on tacrolimus and steroids for about 3 years.

Whole-study findings and limits: The recipient marrow held GvH clones, and some of them showed up first in ileum or blood. Early declines in HvG clones that occurred post-transplant were associated with peak circulating GvH clone levels.

Generated by immunoSEQ multiplex PCR, the TCRdb table keeps only in-frame clones and is missing some. The table shows roughly 100,000 clones, with 90% to 95% occurring only once. CDR3 length: 15 amino acids. The trim removed 2 bases at V and 6 bases at J, leaving 6 bases unmatched. Germline V gives CDR1 MRHNA, CDR2 SNTAGT. The chain links TRBV6-4 to TRBJ2-3, with 9 bases identical to TRBD2. The sample was unstimulated CD4+ T cells sorted from spleen or lymph node cells, taken before transplant. This receptor was taken from a human donor who was the organ donor for an intestinal transplant. The CDR3 here is CASSDQRGASDTQYF. CDR3 DNA sequence: TGTGCCAGCAGTGACCAGCGGGGGGCTTCTGATACGCAGTATTTT.